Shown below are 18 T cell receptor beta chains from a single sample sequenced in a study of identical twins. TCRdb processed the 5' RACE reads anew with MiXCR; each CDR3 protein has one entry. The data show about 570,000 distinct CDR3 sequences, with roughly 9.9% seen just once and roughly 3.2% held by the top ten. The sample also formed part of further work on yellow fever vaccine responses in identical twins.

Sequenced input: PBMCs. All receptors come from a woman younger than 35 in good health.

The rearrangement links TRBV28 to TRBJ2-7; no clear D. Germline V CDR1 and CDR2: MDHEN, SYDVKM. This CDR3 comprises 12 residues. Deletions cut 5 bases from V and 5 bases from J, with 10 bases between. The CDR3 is CASSTFPNEQYF. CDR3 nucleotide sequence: TGTGCCAGCAGTACTTTCCCCAACGAGCAGTACTTC. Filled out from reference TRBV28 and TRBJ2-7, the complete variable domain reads DVKVTQSSRYLVKRTGEKVFLECVQDMDHENMFWYRQDPGLGLRLIYFSYDVKMKEKGDIPEGYSVSREKKERFSLILESASTNQTSMYLCASSTFPNEQYFGPGTRLTVT.

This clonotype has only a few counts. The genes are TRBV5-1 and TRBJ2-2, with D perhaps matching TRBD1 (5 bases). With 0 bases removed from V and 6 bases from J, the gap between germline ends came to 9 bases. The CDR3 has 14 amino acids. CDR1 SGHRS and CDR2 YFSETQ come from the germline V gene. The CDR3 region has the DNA TGCGCCAGCAGCTTGGAAGGGGTCGCCGGGGAGCTGTTTTTT. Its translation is CASSLEGVAGELFF.

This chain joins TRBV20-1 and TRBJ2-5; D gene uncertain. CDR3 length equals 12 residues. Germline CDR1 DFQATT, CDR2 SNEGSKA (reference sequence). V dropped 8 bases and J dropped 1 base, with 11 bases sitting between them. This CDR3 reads CSPPMSQETQYF. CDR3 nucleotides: TGCAGTCCCCCAATGAGCCAAGAGACCCAGTACTTC.

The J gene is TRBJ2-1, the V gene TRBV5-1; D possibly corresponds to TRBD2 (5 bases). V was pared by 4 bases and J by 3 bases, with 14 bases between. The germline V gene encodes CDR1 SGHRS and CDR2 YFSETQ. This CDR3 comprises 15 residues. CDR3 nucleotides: TGCGCCAGCAGCCCCCTGGGGAGCGACTACAATGAGCAGTTCTTC. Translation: CASSPLGSDYNEQFF.

The CDR3 nucleotides read TGCAGCGTTGAGTCTAGCGGGGAAGATACGCAGTATTTT. It codes for CSVESSGEDTQYF. The chain has TRBV29-1 and TRBJ2-3, with 9 bases fitting TRBD2. The CDR3 is 13 amino acids. The germline gives CDR1 SQVTM, CDR2 ANQGSEA. Trimming at V came to 3 bases and at J to 5 bases, leaving 3 bases not matched to a gene.

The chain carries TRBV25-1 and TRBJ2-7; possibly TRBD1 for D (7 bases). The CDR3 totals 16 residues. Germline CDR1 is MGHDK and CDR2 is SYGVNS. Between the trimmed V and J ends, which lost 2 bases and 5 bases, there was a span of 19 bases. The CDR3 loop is CASSEPAGGGMDEQYF. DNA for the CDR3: TGTGCCAGCAGTGAACCCGCCGGAGGGGGCATGGACGAGCAGTACTTC.

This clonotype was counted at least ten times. This chain's CDR3 is CASSPSQGDWAKNIQYF. CDR3 bases: TGTGCCAGCTCACCATCACAGGGAGATTGGGCCAAAAACATTCAGTACTTC. This chain connects TRBV18 to TRBJ2-4, with D possibly TRBD1 on 6 matching bases. Trimming removed 2 bases from V and 1 base from J, with 15 bases in between. The CDR3 has 17 amino acids. Looked up from germline, CDR1 is KGHSH and CDR2 is LQKENI.

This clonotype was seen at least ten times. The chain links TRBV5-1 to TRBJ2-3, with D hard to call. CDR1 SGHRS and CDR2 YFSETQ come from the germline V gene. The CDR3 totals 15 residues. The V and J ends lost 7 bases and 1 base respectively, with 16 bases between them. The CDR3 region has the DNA TGCGCCAGCGGACCCTTAGCCCAGGGCACAGATACGCAGTATTTT. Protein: CASGPLAQGTDTQYF.

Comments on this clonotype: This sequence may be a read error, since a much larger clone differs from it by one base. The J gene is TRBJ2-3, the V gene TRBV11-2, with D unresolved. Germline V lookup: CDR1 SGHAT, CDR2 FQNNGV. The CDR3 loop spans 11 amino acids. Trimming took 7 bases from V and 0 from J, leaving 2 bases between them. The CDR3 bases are TGTGCCAGCAACAGCACAGATACGCAGTATTTT. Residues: CASNSTDTQYF.

The CDR3 bases are TGTGCCAGCAGTTACCGGGGGCTTGACTACGAGCAGTACTTC. This codes for CASSYRGLDYEQYF. The J gene is TRBJ2-7, the V gene TRBV6-5, with D perhaps assigned TRBD1 or TRBD2 (6 bases each). Germline lookup yields CDR1 MNHEY and CDR2 SVGAGI. Trimming pared 2 bases from V and 3 bases from J, leaving 11 bases between. The CDR3 runs to 14 residues.

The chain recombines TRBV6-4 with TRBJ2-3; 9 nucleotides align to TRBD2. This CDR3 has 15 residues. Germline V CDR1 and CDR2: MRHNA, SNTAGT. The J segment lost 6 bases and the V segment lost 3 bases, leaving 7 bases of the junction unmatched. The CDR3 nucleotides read TGTGCCAGCAGTGAGTCAGGCGGGGGGGCCGATACGCAGTATTTT. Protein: CASSESGGGADTQYF.

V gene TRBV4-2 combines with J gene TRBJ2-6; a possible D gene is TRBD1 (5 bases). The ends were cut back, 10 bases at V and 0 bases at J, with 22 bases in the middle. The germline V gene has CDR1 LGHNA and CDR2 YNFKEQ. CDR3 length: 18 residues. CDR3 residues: CAMSPGVGRVSGANVLTF. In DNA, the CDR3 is TGTGCCATGAGCCCTGGGGTGGGGCGCGTCTCTGGGGCCAACGTCCTGACTTTC.

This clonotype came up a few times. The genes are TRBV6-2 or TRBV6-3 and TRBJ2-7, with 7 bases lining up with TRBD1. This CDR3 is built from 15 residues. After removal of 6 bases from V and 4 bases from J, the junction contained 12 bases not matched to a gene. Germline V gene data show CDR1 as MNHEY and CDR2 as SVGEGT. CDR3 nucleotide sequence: TGTGCCAGCAGCGCACAGGGGACCTCCAAGTACGAGCAGTACTTC. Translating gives CASSAQGTSKYEQYF.

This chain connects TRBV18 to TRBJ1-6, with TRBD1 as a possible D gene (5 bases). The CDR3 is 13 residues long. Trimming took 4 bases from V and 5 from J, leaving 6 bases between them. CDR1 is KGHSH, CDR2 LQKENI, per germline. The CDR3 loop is CASSQQDNSPLHF. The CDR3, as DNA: TGTGCCAGCTCACAACAGGATAATTCACCCCTCCACTTT.

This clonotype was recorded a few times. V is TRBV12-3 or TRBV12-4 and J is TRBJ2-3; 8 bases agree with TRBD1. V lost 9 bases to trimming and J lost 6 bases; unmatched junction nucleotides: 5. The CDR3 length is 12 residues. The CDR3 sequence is CASQTGVDTQYF. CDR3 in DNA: TGTGCCAGTCAGACAGGGGTCGATACGCAGTATTTT.

The CDR3, as DNA: TGTGCCAGCAACACGAGCCCCAGCGGGGGATGGGGCTACACCTTC. Translating it yields CASNTSPSGGWGYTF. The chain recombines TRBV5-5 with TRBJ1-2, with D tentatively TRBD1 (5 bases). The CDR3 has 15 residues. Trimming cost V 6 bases and J 8 bases, with 23 bases left between them. From germline, CDR1 is SGHKS and CDR2 YYEKEE (reference sequence).

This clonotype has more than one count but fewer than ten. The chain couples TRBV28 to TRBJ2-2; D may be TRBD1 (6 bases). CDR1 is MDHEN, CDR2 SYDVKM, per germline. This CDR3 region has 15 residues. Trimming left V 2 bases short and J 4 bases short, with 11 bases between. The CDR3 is CASSLGGLITGELFF. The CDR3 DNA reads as TGTGCCAGCAGTTTAGGGGGCCTCATCACCGGGGAGCTGTTTTTT.

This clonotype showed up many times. This chain's CDR3 is CASSLDVGQEETQYF. DNA of the CDR3: TGCGCCAGCAGCTTGGACGTCGGACAGGAGGAGACCCAGTACTTC. V gene TRBV5-1 combines with J gene TRBJ2-5, with TRBD1 matching over 7 bases. Germline assignment: CDR1 SGHRS and CDR2 YFSETQ. The CDR3 contains 15 residues. After removal of 0 bases from V and 5 bases from J, the junction contained 7 bases not matched to a gene.